This TCR beta chain is from a study of OX40 agonist ivuxolimab in advanced cancers. In the study overall: Ivuxolimab is a fully human IgG2 antibody that activates OX40 (CD134). Study findings and constraints: Normalized expansion of T-cell clones was also low for some nonresponders.

Only in-frame clones appear in the TCRdb table, and some are missing; sequencing was by immunoSEQ multiplex PCR. The repertoire holds 60,000 to 80,000 clones, with approximately 80% as singletons. The CDR3 contains 16 residues. Germline trimming cut 1 base from V and 6 bases from J; bases unmatched to any gene: 8. Germline V CDR1 and CDR2: MNHEY, SVGAGI. Concerning this clone: Its specificity is unknown.

The input for sequencing was CD4+ or CD8+ T cells sorted from blood, taken in a trial of the OX40 agonist ivuxolimab. J is TRBJ1-2 and V is TRBV6-5, with 10 bases that match TRBD1. The TCR was taken from an adult with an advanced solid tumor such as melanoma, head and neck, liver or kidney cancer. The CDR3 region is CASSYWDRGKFDGYTF. CDR3 in DNA: TGTGCCAGCAGTTACTGGGACAGGGGAAAGTTCGATGGCTACACCTTC.